The source of this TCR beta chain is a study of PD-L1 blockade in urothelial cancer. In the study overall: A median of approximately 140,000 T cells was found in the blood samples.

Synthetic spike-ins, TCR analog templates, were added into each PCR. Assay: immunoSEQ multiplex PCR; the TCRdb copy retains only in-frame clones and omits some. The sample lists 25,000 to 35,000 clones; 80% to 90% were seen once. The time point was: peripheral blood 6 weeks after treatment start. Diagnoses among patients were locally advanced or metastatic urothelial carcinoma. Each patient gave between 1 and 8 samples, pretreatment and on-treatment. CDR3 length: 15 residues. Germline lookup yields CDR1 LNHDA and CDR2 SQIVND (reference sequence). The J segment lost 4 bases and the V segment lost 3 bases, leaving 4 bases of the junction unmatched.

The TCR originated in a man aged 65 to 85 with urothelial cancer. Sequenced material: PBMCs, taken around atezolizumab (anti-PD-L1) treatment. The V call is TRBV19, the J call TRBJ2-3; TRBD2 matches 10 bases. The CDR3 reads CASSIRAGGPDTQYF. The CDR3 DNA is TGTGCCAGTAGTATTAGAGCGGGAGGGCCAGATACGCAGTATTTT.